This T cell receptor beta chain stems from a study of memory CD4+ T cells and cytomegalovirus serostatus. Overall study findings and caveats: Repertoires predicted CMV serostatus with median bootstrapped AUC of 0.95. Each of 60 to 80 CMV-associated TCRbeta sequences occurred in one to five individuals.

The sort gate was single viable CD3+CD4+CD8-CD45RO+ cells for memory CD4+ T cells. Repertoires were generated with immunoSEQ multiplex PCR, while TCRdb's copy carries only in-frame clones and drops some. This sample has about 52,000 clones, with around 83% found just once. The CDR3 totals 14 residues. The germline V and J ends were trimmed by 5 bases and 7 bases, with 14 bases remaining between them. Germline V gene sequence: CDR1 SNHLY, CDR2 FYNNEI. As concerns this clone: Antigen unknown.

This sequence originates from an adult in good health and CMV-seropositive. Sequencing was performed on memory CD4+ T cells from blood. V is TRBV2 and J is TRBJ1-4; D possibly corresponds to TRBD1 (6 bases). CDR3 coding DNA: TGTGCCAGCAGTCCCCGGGGGGCGGGTGAAAAACTGTTTTTT. This gives the protein CASSPRGAGEKLFF.